This TCR beta chain stems from a study of shared T cell receptors in the human thymus (TCRdb year 2021). About the full investigation: The study examined how the human thymus generates shared, self-reactive T-cell receptor alpha chains.

The library was produced with the immunoSEQ multiplex PCR assay. TCRdb stores this immuneACCESS table with in-frame sequences only. Part of the clones is absent; in the studies checked, under half of the shortfall reflects unresolved V genes, and no reason is known for the rest. The sample contains approximately 490,000 clones, more than 75% of them found a single time. The ten largest clones add up to less than 0.015% of the sample. A remark on this clone: The clone's antigen remains unknown. Per-base qualities were not stored, and no clone one base away is much larger.

The CDR3 sequence holds 15 residues, the cysteine and phenylalanine included. Here the CDR3 DNA is all that survives: 45 bases in frame from base 1. The germline V end is reduced by 4 bases and the J end by 0 bases; junction bases left unmatched: 1. CDR1 MGHRA and CDR2 YSYEKL were looked up in the germline V gene. This sample was shared with a second study, whose subject was human thymus T cells. As described in the second report: In Finland, the donors were immunologically healthy infants who were having open corrective cardiac surgery for congenital heart defects. Thymus tissue was collected as surgical resects that were removed during corrective cardiac surgery. Both the thymic and the peripheral blood repertoires appeared to show biased V and J gene segment usage. According to the related research, thymic TCR repertoires were highly overlapping among unrelated individuals. The study characterized TCR alpha and beta repertoires from about 8 infant thymus samples and four related peripheral blood samples. Donor ages ranging from about 7 to 250 days were recorded, and several male and a couple of female infants were included in the cohort. Thymocytes were freed from the tissue by mechanical means and kept at -70 degrees C as pellets of roughly 8.5-30 million cells. A QIAsymphony instrument was used to extract genomic DNA from frozen cell pellets. The immunoSEQ multiplex PCR assay was used to amplify the TCRB and TCRAD loci from a standardized amount of quality-controlled genomic DNA. The amplicons spanned the V(D)J region and were long enough to cover the CDR3 and allow V and J genes to be identified. Amplicon sequencing was performed on an Illumina platform through the commercial immunoSEQ service. Corrections for primer bias and sequencing errors followed previously described methods, while TCRAD and TCRB definitions were based on the IMGT database. Repertoires were analysed with immunoSEQ Analyzer 3.0 and VDJTools, covering basic statistics, V/J segment usage, diversity estimates, rarefaction and pairwise overlap. Chao1, ChaoE, Efron-Thisted, Shannon and inverse Simpson indices were used to estimate diversity, which was also estimated on datasets down-sampled to the smallest sample. Repertoire overlap was determined by strict matching of CDR3 nucleotide sequence, V gene and J gene, and Jaccard-based multidimensional scaling clustering was applied. On average, thymus samples yielded some 810,000 unique TCRB clonotypes, whereas blood samples yielded about 84,000.

Material: thymocytes. The clonotype comes from a boy in the first two years of life with a congenital heart defect. Donor details come from another sample of the same person, matched by shared clones. Recombination connected TRBV4-1 to TRBJ2-2, with 8 bases aligning to TRBD2. The CDR3 region has the sequence CASSRGLANTGELFF. The DNA sequence follows: TGCGCCAGCAGCCGGGGACTAGCGAACACCGGGGAGCTGTTTTTT.